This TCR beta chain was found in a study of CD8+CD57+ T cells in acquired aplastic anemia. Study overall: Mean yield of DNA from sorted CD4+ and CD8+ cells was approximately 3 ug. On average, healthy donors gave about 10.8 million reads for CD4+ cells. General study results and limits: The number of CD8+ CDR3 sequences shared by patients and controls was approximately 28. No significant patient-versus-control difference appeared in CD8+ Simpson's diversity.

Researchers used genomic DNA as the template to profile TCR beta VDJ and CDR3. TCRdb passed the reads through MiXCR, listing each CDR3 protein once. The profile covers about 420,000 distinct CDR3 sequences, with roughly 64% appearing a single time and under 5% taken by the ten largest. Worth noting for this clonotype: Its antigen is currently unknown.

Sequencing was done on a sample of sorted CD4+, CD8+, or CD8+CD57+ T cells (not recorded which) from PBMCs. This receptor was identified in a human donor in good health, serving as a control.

DNA for the CDR3: TGTGCCAGCAGCTCCCAGGGCGCTGGGCAGCCCCAGCTGACTTTC. This gives the protein CASSSQGAGQPQLTF. The chain uses TRBV7-2 and TRBJ2-6; D is perhaps TRBD1 (5 bases). The CDR3 extends over 15 amino acids. Trimming removed 4 bases from V and 16 bases from J, with 23 bases in between. Germline V CDR1 and CDR2: SGHTA, FQGNSA.